The 15 T cell receptor beta chains below come from one sample, sequenced in a study of blood T cell repertoires in COVID-19. Sequencing used immunoSEQ multiplex PCR; TCRdb keeps in-frame clones, though not all of them. Here the sample spans about 380,000 clones, approximately 81% being singletons. Material for sequencing was peripheral blood. The origin of the receptors is a woman aged 18-30 years with acute or convalescent COVID-19.

This clone was found a few times. The V and J genes are TRBV5-1 and TRBJ1-5; TRBD1 might be the D (6 bases). The CDR3 covers 15 residues. V lost 0 bases and J lost 0, with 7 bases in between. From germline, CDR1 is SGHRS and CDR2 YFSETQ. The CDR3 region has the DNA TGCGCCAGCAGCTTGGGGGACAATAGCAATCAGCCCCAGCATTTT. As protein: CASSLGDNSNQPQHF.

The CDR3 DNA sequence: TGTGCCAGCTCAGGGGGGGACAGCAATCAGCCCCAGCATTTT. Translating it yields CASSGGDSNQPQHF. The V call is TRBV18, the J call TRBJ1-5, with D possibly TRBD1 on 5 matching bases. V was shortened by 5 bases and J by 1 base, with 9 bases between the two germline ends. CDR3 length: 14 residues. CDR1 is KGHSH and CDR2 is LQKENI in the germline V gene.

V and J are TRBV19 and TRBJ1-2; D is ambiguous. CDR3 length: 16 amino acids. CDR1 is LNHDA, CDR2 SQIVND, per germline (reference sequence). V lost 3 bases and J 4 bases, leaving 18 bases between the germline ends. CDR3 DNA sequence: TGTGCCAGTAGTATTACGGTTTGGCGGGAAGCCTATGGCTACACCTTC. This translates into CASSITVWREAYGYTF.

The sample holds one count of this clone. This chain uses TRBV2 with TRBJ2-7; no definite D call. The V gene's germline CDR1 is SNHLY and CDR2 FYNNEI. The CDR3 runs 11 residues. Between the trimmed V and J ends, which lost 5 bases and 2 bases, there was a span of 4 bases. CDR3 bases: TGTGCCAGCAGTCCCGCCTACGAGCAGTACTTC. It encodes CASSPAYEQYF.

CDR3 protein: CASSLRQSYSDTQYF. CDR3 DNA sequence: TGTGCCAGCAGCTTAAGACAGTCTTATTCAGATACGCAGTATTTT. The gene calls are TRBV7-3 and TRBJ2-3, with D tentatively TRBD1 (5 bases). The germline CDR1 and CDR2 sequences are SGHTA and FQGTGA. V was cut by 1 base and J by 4 bases, with 12 bases left in between. The CDR3 has 15 residues.

This chain joins TRBV5-6 and TRBJ1-6; D possibly corresponds to TRBD1 (5 bases). Trimming left V 1 base short and J 7 bases short, with 12 bases between. Germline CDR1 and CDR2: SGHDT and YYEEEE. This CDR3 contains 15 residues. CDR3 amino acids: CASSLRYRTNSPLHF. The CDR3 DNA sequence: TGTGCCAGCAGCTTGCGGTACAGGACGAATTCACCCCTCCACTTT. The variable domain in full, completed from reference TRBV5-6 and TRBJ1-6, reads DAGVTQSPTHLIKTRGQQVTLRCSPKSGHDTVSWYQQALGQGPQFIFQYYEEEERQRGNFPDRFSGHQFPNYSSELNVNALLLGDSALYLCASSLRYRTNSPLHFGNGTRLTVT.

V and J are TRBV12-3 or TRBV12-4 and TRBJ2-1; a possible D gene is TRBD2 (6 bases). This CDR3 is built from 13 residues. V lost 5 bases to trimming and J lost 4 bases, with 9 bases between them. Here the CDR3 DNA reads TGTGCCAGCAGTCTCGGGACTTACAATGAGCAGTTCTTC. It specifies CASSLGTYNEQFF.

This clone was counted once. V and J are TRBV5-4 and TRBJ1-3; D remains ambiguous. The germline V gene has CDR1 SGHNT and CDR2 YYREEE (reference sequence). The CDR3 covers 15 residues. Trimming took 1 base from V and 0 from J, leaving 8 bases between them. CDR3 sequence reads: CASSLPRSSGNTIYF. The CDR3 DNA reads TGTGCCAGCAGCTTGCCGAGGTCCTCTGGAAACACCATATATTTT. Full variable domain (missing parts from reference TRBV5-4 and TRBJ1-3): ETGVTQSPTHLIKTRGQQVTLRCSSQSGHNTVSWYQQALGQGPQFIFQYYREEENGRGNFPPRFSGLQFPNYSSELNVNALELDDSALYLCASSLPRSSGNTIYFGEGSWLTVV.

This chain uses TRBV19 with TRBJ1-3; perhaps TRBD1 as D (5 bases). Per germline, CDR1 LNHDA and CDR2 SQIVND (reference sequence). Trimming pared 4 bases from V and 0 bases from J, leaving 7 bases between. The CDR3 spans 14 residues. This CDR3 reads CASSRQSSGNTIYF. The CDR3, as DNA: TGTGCCAGTAGTAGACAGAGCTCTGGAAACACCATATATTTT.

The chain is built from TRBV6-2 or TRBV6-3 and TRBJ2-1; 7 bases match TRBD2. V dropped 5 bases and J dropped 3; count of bases not matched to a gene: 10. This CDR3 spans 16 amino acids. From germline, CDR1 is MNHEY and CDR2 SVGEGT. CDR3 in amino acids: CASSRLQSGNYNEQFF. The CDR3 bases are TGTGCCAGCAGTCGCCTCCAGAGCGGGAACTACAATGAGCAGTTCTTC.

The chain employs TRBV6-5 and TRBJ1-5, with a weak D call TRBD1 (5 bases). This CDR3 has 13 residues. CDR1 and CDR2 from the germline V gene are MNHEY and SVGAGI. V lost 2 bases and J 7 bases, leaving 9 bases between the germline ends. CDR3 sequence reads: CASSYGRDQPQHF. In DNA, the CDR3 is TGTGCCAGCAGTTACGGGAGGGACCAGCCCCAGCATTTT.

Only one count was recorded for this clone. The chain is built from TRBV23-1 and TRBJ2-5; a possible D gene is TRBD2 (5 bases). TRBV23-1 is an ORF for which the function is uncertain. CDR3 length equals 16 residues. Between the trimmed V and J ends, which lost 6 bases and 2 bases, there was a span of 19 bases. CDR3 DNA sequence: TGCGCCAGCAGCCAGACCGTTGATCGGGAACAAGAGACCCAGTACTTC. This encodes CASSQTVDREQETQYF.

The chain is built from TRBV4-1 and TRBJ2-1, with a possible D match to TRBD2 (5 bases). This CDR3 comprises 16 residues. V was shortened by 7 bases and J by 1 base, with 17 bases between the two germline ends. Germline V lookup: CDR1 MGHRA, CDR2 YSYEKL. The CDR3 protein is CASKNFLAVSYNEQFF. The CDR3 DNA reads TGCGCCAGCAAAAACTTCCTAGCTGTTTCCTACAATGAGCAGTTCTTC.

The genes are TRBV11-2 and TRBJ2-1; D is unclear. The germline V gene has CDR1 SGHAT and CDR2 FQNNGV. Trimming left V 3 bases short and J 6 bases short, with 9 bases between. The CDR3 spans 13 residues. CDR3 in DNA: TGTGCCAGCAGCTTTGGTACAGCCAATGAGCAGTTCTTC. Translated: CASSFGTANEQFF.

The rearrangement uses TRBV7-3 and TRBJ1-1; a possible D gene is TRBD1 (6 bases). V gave up 5 bases and J gave up 4 bases, with 14 bases separating them. This CDR3 is built from 14 residues. The germline CDR1 and CDR2 sequences are SGHTA and FQGTGA. Here the CDR3 DNA reads TGTGCCAGCAGCCAGACAGGAGGTGGCACTGAAGCTTTCTTT. It translates to CASSQTGGGTEAFF.